The source of this TCR beta chain is a study of T-cell reconstitution after alpha-beta-depleted transplantation in children. General study points: Several patients had high TCRbeta diversity at day 60; it came from surviving recipient T cells and thymic progenitors. T-cell numbers and diversity, one year after transplant, stemmed largely from T cells that were newly produced. Several hundred graft clones that had expanded were reportedly the source of alpha-beta T cells about two months after transplant.

CDR3 length equals 15 residues. Looked up from germline, CDR1 is LGHNA and CDR2 is YSLEER. The V gene lost 3 bases and the J gene lost 5 bases, with 13 bases spanning the gap. Preparation of the TCRbeta library was carried out with unique molecular identifiers. TCRdb recomputed calls from the PCR reads with MiXCR, one row per CDR3 protein. The sample has a few hundred thousand distinct CDR3 sequences, 9.5% to 13% seen once. There are many counts of this clonotype. Its antigen is not known. Specimen: peripheral blood, collected 180 days after TCRalphabeta/CD19-depleted stem cell transplant. The receptor's source is a male patient under 10 years old who had a stem cell transplant for chronic granulomatous disease, so the T cells may come from the graft donor. The rearrangement links TRBV4-3 to TRBJ1-4; D unclear. DNA of the CDR3: TGCGCCAGCAGCCAGGGCCCAGCCCCAAATGAAAAACTGTTTTTT. This gives the protein CASSQGPAPNEKLFF.